These T cell receptor beta chains were read from a single sample in a study of tumor-infiltrating lymphocytes in oesophageal squamous cell carcinoma. TCRdb re-derived calls from the PCR reads in MiXCR, one entry per CDR3 protein. Counted here are 18,000 or so distinct CDR3 sequences, about 40% occurring once; the ten biggest clones make up 29%. What was sequenced was esophageal tumor tissue. The receptors were sampled from a male donor with esophageal squamous cell carcinoma. Both conserved end residues are part of each CDR3. Each record gives: V gene, CDR3 length, J gene, D gene, clone size, CDR3 protein, CDR3 DNA. The D gene is left open where the match is weak. Where a row states a size, it is once, few, many or the class of an expanded clone; other rows omit it.

V: TRBV20-1; length: 12; J: TRBJ1-1; D: NA; size: few; CDR3: CSATSRDREAFF; DNA: TGCAGTGCAACCTCTCGGGACCGCGAAGCTTTCTTT
V: TRBV18; length: 16; J: TRBJ2-1; D: NA; size: many; CDR3: CASSPMQRVKGNEQFF; DNA: TGTGCCAGCTCACCGATGCAAAGGGTAAAGGGGAATGAGCAGTTCTTC
V: TRBV5-1; length: 15; J: TRBJ1-1; D: NA; size: many; CDR3: CASSSTIPLDTEAFF; DNA: TGCGCCAGCAGCTCCACAATACCCTTGGACACTGAAGCTTTCTTT
V: TRBV12-5; length: 14; J: TRBJ2-4; D: TRBD2; size: NA; CDR3: CASGLGTRNNEQYF; DNA: TGTGCTAGTGGTTTGGGGACTAGAAACAATGAGCAGTACTTC
V: TRBV18; length: 16; J: TRBJ2-2; D: TRBD1; size: NA; CDR3: CASSRQGVLNTGELFF; DNA: TGTGCCAGCTCACGACAGGGGGTATTGAACACCGGGGAGCTGTTTTTT
V: TRBV5-1; length: 16; J: TRBJ2-1; D: TRBD2; size: NA; CDR3: CASRGTSGPGGNEQFF; DNA: TGCGCCAGCAGAGGAACTAGCGGGCCCGGGGGGAATGAGCAGTTCTTC
V: TRBV6-1; length: 16; J: TRBJ2-3; D: NA; size: NA; CDR3: CASSYVGGGSTDTQYF; DNA: TGTGCCAGCAGTTACGTGGGGGGCGGGAGCACAGATACGCAGTATTTT
V: TRBV7-9; length: 15; J: TRBJ2-1; D: TRBD2; size: NA; CDR3: CASSLGTSGIYEQFF; DNA: TGTGCCAGCAGCTTAGGGACTAGCGGGATCTATGAGCAGTTCTTC
V: TRBV12-3/TRBV12-4; length: 17; J: TRBJ2-5; D: NA; size: NA; CDR3: CASSSSEPGPWRETQYF; DNA: TGTGCCAGCAGTTCCTCTGAGCCGGGACCCTGGAGGGAGACCCAGTACTTC
V: TRBV12-3/TRBV12-4; length: 16; J: TRBJ2-2; D: TRBD1; size: NA; CDR3: CASSFGTGFGTGELFF; DNA: TGTGCCAGCAGTTTCGGGACAGGGTTTGGCACCGGGGAGCTGTTTTTT
V: TRBV5-3; length: 15; J: TRBJ2-7; D: TRBD1; size: NA; CDR3: CASSLRRQGNYEQYF; DNA: TGTGCCAGCAGCTTAAGGAGACAGGGCAACTACGAGCAGTACTTC
V: TRBV5-6; length: 15; J: TRBJ1-4; D: TRBD1; size: many; CDR3: CASSLGQGANEKLFF; DNA: TGTGCCAGCAGCTTGGGACAGGGGGCTAATGAAAAACTGTTTTTT
V: TRBV15; length: 14; J: TRBJ1-5; D: NA; size: many; CDR3: CATSRDGGNQPQHF; DNA: TGTGCCACCAGCAGAGATGGGGGCAATCAGCCCCAGCATTTT
V: TRBV7-6; length: 15; J: TRBJ2-1; D: TRBD2; size: NA; CDR3: CASSLGSGFGNEQFF; DNA: TGTGCTAGCAGCTTAGGTAGCGGGTTTGGTAATGAGCAGTTCTTC
V: TRBV27; length: 12; J: TRBJ1-4; D: NA; size: many; CDR3: CASSPGAEKLFF; DNA: TGTGCCAGCAGCCCAGGGGCTGAAAAACTGTTTTTT
V: TRBV11-2; length: 17; J: TRBJ2-1; D: TRBD1; size: many; CDR3: CASSWDRSINSYNEQFF; DNA: TGTGCCAGCAGCTGGGACAGGTCTATCAACTCCTACAATGAGCAGTTCTTC
V: TRBV6-1; length: 17; J: TRBJ2-7; D: TRBD2; size: many; CDR3: CASSRAGAGVTRGGQYF; DNA: TGTGCCAGCAGTCGAGCCGGGGCGGGAGTAACCCGCGGCGGGCAGTACTTC
V: TRBV24-1; length: 17; J: TRBJ2-1; D: TRBD1; size: NA; CDR3: CATSDHRTGWVYNEQFF; DNA: TGTGCCACCAGTGACCATCGGACAGGTTGGGTTTACAATGAGCAGTTCTTC
V: TRBV29-1; length: 13; J: TRBJ2-5; D: TRBD1; size: NA; CDR3: CSANTGGGETQYF; DNA: TGCAGCGCCAACACAGGGGGCGGAGAGACCCAGTACTTC
V: TRBV2; length: 15; J: TRBJ2-5; D: TRBD2; size: NA; CDR3: CASSQLAAGQETQYF; DNA: TGTGCCAGCAGCCAACTAGCGGCAGGACAAGAGACCCAGTACTTC
V: TRBV12-3/TRBV12-4; length: 15; J: TRBJ1-4; D: NA; size: many; CDR3: CASGAGIATNEKLFF; DNA: TGTGCCAGCGGAGCAGGGATCGCAACTAATGAAAAACTGTTTTTT
V: TRBV7-9; length: 16; J: TRBJ2-5; D: TRBD1; size: NA; CDR3: CASSPGTGGLRETQYF; DNA: TGTGCCAGCAGCCCCGGGACAGGGGGACTGAGGGAGACCCAGTACTTC
V: TRBV7-9; length: 17; J: TRBJ2-5; D: TRBD2; size: once; CDR3: CASSLGSGLAVQETQYF; DNA: TGTGCCAGCAGCTTAGGATCCGGACTAGCGGTCCAAGAGACCCAGTACTTC
V: TRBV7-6; length: 16; J: TRBJ2-1; D: TRBD2; size: few; CDR3: CASSLIGGRTHNEQFF; DNA: TGTGCCAGCAGCTTAATTGGCGGGAGGACCCACAATGAGCAGTTCTTC
V: TRBV7-2; length: 16; J: TRBJ2-3; D: TRBD2; size: NA; CDR3: CASSPWTSGSSDTQYF; DNA: TGTGCCAGCAGCCCCTGGACTAGCGGGAGTTCAGATACGCAGTATTTT
V: TRBV6-6; length: 16; J: TRBJ2-3; D: TRBD2; size: many; CDR3: CASSYSRTSGSDTQYF; DNA: TGTGCCAGCAGTTACAGTCGGACTAGCGGGTCAGATACGCAGTATTTT
V: TRBV27; length: 22; J: TRBJ2-1; D: TRBD2; size: medium-sized; CDR3: CASTPGQGILAGGPRSYNEQFF; DNA: TGTGCCAGCACCCCGGGACAGGGGATACTAGCGGGAGGGCCGCGATCCTACAATGAGCAGTTCTTC